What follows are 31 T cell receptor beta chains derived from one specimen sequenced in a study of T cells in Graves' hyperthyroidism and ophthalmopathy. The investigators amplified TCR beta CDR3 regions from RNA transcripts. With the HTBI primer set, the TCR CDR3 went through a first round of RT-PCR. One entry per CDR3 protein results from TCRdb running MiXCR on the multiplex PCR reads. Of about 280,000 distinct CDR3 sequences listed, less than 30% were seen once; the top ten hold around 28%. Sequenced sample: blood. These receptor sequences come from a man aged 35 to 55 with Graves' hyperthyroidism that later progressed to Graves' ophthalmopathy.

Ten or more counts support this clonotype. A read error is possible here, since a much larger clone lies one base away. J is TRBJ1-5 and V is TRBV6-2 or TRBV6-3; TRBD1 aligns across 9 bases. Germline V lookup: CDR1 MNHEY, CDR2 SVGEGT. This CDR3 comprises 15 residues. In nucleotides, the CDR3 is TGTGCCAGCAGCTCGGACAGGGGTGGCAATCGGCCCCAGCATTTT. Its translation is CASSSDRGGNRPQHF.

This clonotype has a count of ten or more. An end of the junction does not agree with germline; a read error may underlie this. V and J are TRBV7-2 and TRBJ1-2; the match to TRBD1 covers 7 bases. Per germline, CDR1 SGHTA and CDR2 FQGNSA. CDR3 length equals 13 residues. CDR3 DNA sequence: TGTGTCAGCAGCCGGGACAGAAGCTATGGCTACACCTTC. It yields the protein CVSSRDRSYGYTF.

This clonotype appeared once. Here the CDR3 DNA reads TGTGCCAGCAGCTTAGGGGGACTAGCGGGGGCCGGGGAGACCCAGTACTTC. Translated: CASSLGGLAGAGETQYF. V gene TRBV7-6 combines with J gene TRBJ2-5; 14 bases line up with TRBD2. Trimming took 1 base from V and 5 from J; bases not matched to a gene: 6. Germline CDR1 is SGHVS and CDR2 is FNYEAQ. The CDR3 sequence is 17 residues long.

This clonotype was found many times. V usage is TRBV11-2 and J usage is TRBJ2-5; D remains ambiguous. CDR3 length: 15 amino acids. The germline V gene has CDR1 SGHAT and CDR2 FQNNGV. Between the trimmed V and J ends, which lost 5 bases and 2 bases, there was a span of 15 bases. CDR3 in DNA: TGTGCCAGCAGCCAACTAAGGAAGCCTCAAGAGACCCAGTACTTC. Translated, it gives CASSQLRKPQETQYF.

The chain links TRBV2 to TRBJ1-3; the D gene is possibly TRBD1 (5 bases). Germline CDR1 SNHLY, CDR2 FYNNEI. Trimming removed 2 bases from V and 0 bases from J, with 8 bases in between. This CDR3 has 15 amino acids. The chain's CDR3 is CASSERGFSGNTIYF. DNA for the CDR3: TGTGCCAGCAGTGAAAGGGGCTTCTCTGGAAACACCATATATTTT.

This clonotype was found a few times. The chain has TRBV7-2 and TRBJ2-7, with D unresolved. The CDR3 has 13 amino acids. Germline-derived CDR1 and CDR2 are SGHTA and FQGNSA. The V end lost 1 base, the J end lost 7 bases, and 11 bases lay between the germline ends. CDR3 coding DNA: TGTGCCAGCAGCTTAGGCCCGGTTTCAGAGCAGTACTTC. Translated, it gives CASSLGPVSEQYF.

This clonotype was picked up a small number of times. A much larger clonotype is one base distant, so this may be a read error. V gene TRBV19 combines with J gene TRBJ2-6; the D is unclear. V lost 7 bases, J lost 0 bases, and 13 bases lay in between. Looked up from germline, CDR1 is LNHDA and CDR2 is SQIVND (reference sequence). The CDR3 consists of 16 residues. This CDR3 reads CASNMSASSGANVLTF. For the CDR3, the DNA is TGTGCCAGTAATATGAGCGCCTCCTCTGGGGCCAACGTCCTGACTTTC.

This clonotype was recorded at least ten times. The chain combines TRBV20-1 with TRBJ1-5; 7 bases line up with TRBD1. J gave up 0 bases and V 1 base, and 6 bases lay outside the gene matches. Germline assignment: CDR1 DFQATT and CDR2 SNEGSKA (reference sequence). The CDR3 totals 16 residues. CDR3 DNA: TGCAGTGCTAGAGCCGGGACAGATACTAGCAATCAGCCCCAGCATTTT. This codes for CSARAGTDTSNQPQHF.

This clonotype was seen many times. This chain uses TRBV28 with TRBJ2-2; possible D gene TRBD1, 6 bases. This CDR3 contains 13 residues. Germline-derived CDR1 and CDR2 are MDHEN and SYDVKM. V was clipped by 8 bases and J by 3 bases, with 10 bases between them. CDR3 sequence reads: CASEHRDTGELFF. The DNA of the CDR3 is TGTGCCAGCGAGCACAGGGACACCGGGGAGCTGTTTTTT. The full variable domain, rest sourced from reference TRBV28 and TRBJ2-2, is DVKVTQSSRYLVKRTGEKVFLECVQDMDHENMFWYRQDPGLGLRLIYFSYDVKMKEKGDIPEGYSVSREKKERFSLILESASTNQTSMYLCASEHRDTGELFFGEGSRLTVL.

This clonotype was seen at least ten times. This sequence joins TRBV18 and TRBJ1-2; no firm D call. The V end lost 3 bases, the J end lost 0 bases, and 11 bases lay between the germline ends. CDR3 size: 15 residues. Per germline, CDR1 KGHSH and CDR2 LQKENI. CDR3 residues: CASSPPSRTNYGYTF. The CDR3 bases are TGTGCCAGCTCACCCCCAAGTCGTACTAACTATGGCTACACCTTC.

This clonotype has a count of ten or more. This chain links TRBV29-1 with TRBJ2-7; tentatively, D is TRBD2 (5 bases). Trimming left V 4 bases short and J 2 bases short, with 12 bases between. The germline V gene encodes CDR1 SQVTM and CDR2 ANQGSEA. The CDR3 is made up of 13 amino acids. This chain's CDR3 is CSVVQRKTYEQYF. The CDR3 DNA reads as TGCAGCGTTGTCCAGCGGAAAACCTACGAGCAGTACTTC.

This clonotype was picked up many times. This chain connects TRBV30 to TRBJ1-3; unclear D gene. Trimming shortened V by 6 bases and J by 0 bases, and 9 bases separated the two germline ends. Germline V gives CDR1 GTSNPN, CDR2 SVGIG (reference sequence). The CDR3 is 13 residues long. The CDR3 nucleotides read TGTGCCTGTCCAGGTCTCTCTGGAAACACCATATATTTT. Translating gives CACPGLSGNTIYF.

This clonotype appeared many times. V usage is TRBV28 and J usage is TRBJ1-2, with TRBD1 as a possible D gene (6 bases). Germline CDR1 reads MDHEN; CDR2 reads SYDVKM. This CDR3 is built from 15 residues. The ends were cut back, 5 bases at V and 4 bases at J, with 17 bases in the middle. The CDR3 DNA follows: TGTGCCAGCAGTGGGGCCGGGGGCGGCAGCTATGGCTACACCTTC. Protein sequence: CASSGAGGGSYGYTF.

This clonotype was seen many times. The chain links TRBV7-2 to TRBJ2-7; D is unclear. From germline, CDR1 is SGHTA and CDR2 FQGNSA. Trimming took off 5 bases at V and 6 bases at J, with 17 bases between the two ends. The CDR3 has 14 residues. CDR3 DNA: TGTGCCAGCAGCCACCCCCCGCCCCGAGGCGAGCAGTACTTC. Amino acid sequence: CASSHPPPRGEQYF. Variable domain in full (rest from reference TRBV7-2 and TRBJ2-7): GAGVSQSPSNKVTEKGKDVELRCDPISGHTALYWYRQSLGQGLEFLIYFQGNSAPDKSGLPSDRFSAERTGGSVSTLTIQRTQQEDSAVYLCASSHPPPRGEQYFGPGTRLTVT.

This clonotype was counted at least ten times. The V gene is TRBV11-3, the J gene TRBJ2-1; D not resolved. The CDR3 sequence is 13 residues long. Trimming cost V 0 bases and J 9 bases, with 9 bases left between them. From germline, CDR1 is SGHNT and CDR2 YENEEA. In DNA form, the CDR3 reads TGTGCCAGCAGCTTAGATCCCGTGGTTGAGCAGTTCTTC. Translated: CASSLDPVVEQFF.

The chain's CDR3 is CASSPPGIAEAFF. CDR3 bases: TGTGCCAGCAGTCCACCAGGGATCGCTGAAGCTTTCTTT. The chain uses TRBV27 and TRBJ1-1, with D possibly matching TRBD1 (5 bases). The V end lost 5 bases, the J end lost 6 bases, and 13 bases lay between the germline ends. This CDR3 region has 13 residues. Germline values: CDR1 MNHEY, CDR2 SMNVEV (reference sequence).

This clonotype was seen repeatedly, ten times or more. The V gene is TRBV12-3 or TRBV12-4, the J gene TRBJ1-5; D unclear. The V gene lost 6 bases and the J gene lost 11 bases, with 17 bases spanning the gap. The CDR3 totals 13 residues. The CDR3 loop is CASSQDTPMAQHF. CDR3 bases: TGTGCCAGCAGCCAAGACACGCCGATGGCCCAGCATTTT.

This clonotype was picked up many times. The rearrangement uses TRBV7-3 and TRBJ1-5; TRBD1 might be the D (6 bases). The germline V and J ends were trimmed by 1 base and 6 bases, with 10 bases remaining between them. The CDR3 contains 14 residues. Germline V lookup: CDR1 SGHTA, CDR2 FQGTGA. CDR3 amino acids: CASSLMGRGQPQHF. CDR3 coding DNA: TGTGCCAGCAGCTTAATGGGCAGGGGTCAGCCCCAGCATTTT.

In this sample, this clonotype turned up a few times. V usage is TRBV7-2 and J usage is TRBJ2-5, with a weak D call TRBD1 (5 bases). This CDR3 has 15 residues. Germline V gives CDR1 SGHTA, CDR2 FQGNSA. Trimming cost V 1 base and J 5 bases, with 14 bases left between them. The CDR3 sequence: CASSLVGVGLETQYF. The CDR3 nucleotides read TGTGCCAGCAGCTTAGTAGGGGTGGGCCTGGAGACCCAGTACTTC.

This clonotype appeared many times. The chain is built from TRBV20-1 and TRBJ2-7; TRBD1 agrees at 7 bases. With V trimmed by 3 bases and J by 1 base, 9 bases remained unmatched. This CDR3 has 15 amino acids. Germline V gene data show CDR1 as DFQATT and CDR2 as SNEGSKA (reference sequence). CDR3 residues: CSASLPVTGSYEQYF. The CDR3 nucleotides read TGCAGTGCTAGCCTGCCCGTGACAGGGTCCTACGAGCAGTACTTC.

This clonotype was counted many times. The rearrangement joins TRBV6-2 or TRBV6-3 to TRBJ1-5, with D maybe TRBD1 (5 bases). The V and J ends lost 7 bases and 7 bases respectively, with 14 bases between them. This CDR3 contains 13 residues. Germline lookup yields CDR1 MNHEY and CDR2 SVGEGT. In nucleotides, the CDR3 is TGTGCCAGCAATAAGGGGACGGAACAGCCCCAGCATTTT. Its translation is CASNKGTEQPQHF.

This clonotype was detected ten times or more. The CDR3 sequence: CASSLEQKETQYF. The CDR3 DNA sequence: TGTGCCAGCAGTTTAGAACAGAAAGAGACCCAGTACTTC. This chain joins TRBV6-5 and TRBJ2-5; D not resolved. Trimming took 4 bases from V and 3 from J, leaving 9 bases between them. From germline, CDR1 is MNHEY and CDR2 SVGAGI. There are 13 residues in the CDR3.

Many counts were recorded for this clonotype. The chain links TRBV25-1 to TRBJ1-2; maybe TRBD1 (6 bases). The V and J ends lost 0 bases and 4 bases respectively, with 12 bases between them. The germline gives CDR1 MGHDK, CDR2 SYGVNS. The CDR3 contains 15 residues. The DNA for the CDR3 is TGTGCCAGCAGTGAATACGGCAGGGGTACCTATGGCTACACCTTC. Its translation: CASSEYGRGTYGYTF.

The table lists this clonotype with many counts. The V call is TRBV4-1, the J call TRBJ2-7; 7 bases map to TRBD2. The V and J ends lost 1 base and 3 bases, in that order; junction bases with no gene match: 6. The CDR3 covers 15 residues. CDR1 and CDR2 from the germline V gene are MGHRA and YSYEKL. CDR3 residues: CASSQGTSLYYEQYF. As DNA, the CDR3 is TGCGCCAGCAGCCAAGGGACTAGTCTCTACTACGAGCAGTACTTC.

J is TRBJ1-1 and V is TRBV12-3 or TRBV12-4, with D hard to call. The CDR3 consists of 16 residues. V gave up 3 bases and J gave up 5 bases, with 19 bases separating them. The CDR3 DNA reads TGTGCCAGCAGTTTCCGTCCACGGGAGGCGGATACTGAAGCTTTCTTT. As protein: CASSFRPREADTEAFF.

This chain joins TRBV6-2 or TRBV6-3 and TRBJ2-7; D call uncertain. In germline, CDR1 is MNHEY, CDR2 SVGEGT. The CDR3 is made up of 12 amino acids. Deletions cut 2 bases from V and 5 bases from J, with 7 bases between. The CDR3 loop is CASSYLPDEQYF. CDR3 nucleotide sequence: TGTGCCAGCAGTTACCTCCCGGACGAGCAGTACTTC.

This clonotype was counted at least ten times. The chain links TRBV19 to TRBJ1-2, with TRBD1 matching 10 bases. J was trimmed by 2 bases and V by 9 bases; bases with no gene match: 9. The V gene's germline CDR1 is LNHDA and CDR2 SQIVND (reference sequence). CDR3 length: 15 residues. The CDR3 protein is CASSSGTGANYGYTF. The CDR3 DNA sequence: TGTGCCAGCTCATCCGGGACAGGGGCAAACTATGGCTACACCTTC. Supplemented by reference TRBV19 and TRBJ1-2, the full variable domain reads DGGITQSPKYLFRKEGQNVTLSCEQNLNHDAMYWYRQDPGQGLRLIYYSQIVNDFQKGDIAEGYSVSREKKESFPLTVTSAQKNPTAFYLCASSSGTGANYGYTFGSGTRLTVV.

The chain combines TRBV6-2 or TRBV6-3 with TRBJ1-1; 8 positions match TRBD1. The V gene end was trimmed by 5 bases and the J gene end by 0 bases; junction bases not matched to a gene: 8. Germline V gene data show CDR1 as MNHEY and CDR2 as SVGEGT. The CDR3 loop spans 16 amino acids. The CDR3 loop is CASSPGTGRMNTEAFF. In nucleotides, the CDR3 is TGTGCCAGCAGTCCCGGGACAGGACGCATGAACACTGAAGCTTTCTTT.

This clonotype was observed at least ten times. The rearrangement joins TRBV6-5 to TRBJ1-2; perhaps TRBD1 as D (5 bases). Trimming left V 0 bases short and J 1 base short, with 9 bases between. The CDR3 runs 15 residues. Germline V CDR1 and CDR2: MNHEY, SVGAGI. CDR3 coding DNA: TGTGCCAGCAGTTACTCGAGACAGAATAACTATGGCTACACCTTC. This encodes CASSYSRQNNYGYTF.

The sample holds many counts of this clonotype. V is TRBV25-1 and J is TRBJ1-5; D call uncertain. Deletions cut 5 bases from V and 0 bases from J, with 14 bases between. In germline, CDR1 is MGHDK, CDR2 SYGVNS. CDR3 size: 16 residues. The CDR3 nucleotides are TGTGCCAGCAGTCCGTCGGGAGCTTATAGCAATCAGCCCCAGCATTTT. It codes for CASSPSGAYSNQPQHF.

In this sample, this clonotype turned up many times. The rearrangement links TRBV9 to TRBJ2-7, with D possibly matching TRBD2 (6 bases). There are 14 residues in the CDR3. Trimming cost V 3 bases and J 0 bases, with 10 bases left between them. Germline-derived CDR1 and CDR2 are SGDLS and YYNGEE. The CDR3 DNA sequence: TGTGCCAGCAGCGGGGACTCCAGCTCCTACGAGCAGTACTTC. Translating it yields CASSGDSSSYEQYF.